The 32 T cell receptor beta chains in this list originate from one sample, sequenced in a study of shared clonotypes between healthy human individuals. Sequenced by immunoSEQ multiplex PCR; TCRdb stores in-frame clones only, minus some. The sample carries about 490,000 clones, around 85% recorded once. Sequencing input: PBMCs. The receptors derive from a woman aged 40 to 50 in good health. Some clones in this sample may be carry-over from other donors' samples.

The chain has TRBV6-6 and TRBJ2-1; tentatively, D is TRBD1 (5 bases). This CDR3 is 14 amino acids long. V lost 4 bases and J 8 bases, leaving 15 bases between the germline ends. Germline assignment: CDR1 MNHNY and CDR2 SVGAGI (reference sequence). CDR3 residues: CASSFWGKEHEQFF. The CDR3 DNA reads as TGTGCCAGCAGTTTCTGGGGCAAGGAGCATGAGCAGTTCTTC.

This chain links TRBV2 with TRBJ2-7, with D maybe TRBD2 (6 bases). Germline loops: CDR1 SNHLY, CDR2 FYNNEI. The V gene lost 6 bases and the J gene lost 4 bases, with 16 bases spanning the gap. There are 14 residues in the CDR3. In DNA form, the CDR3 reads TGTGCCAGCAGCGGGACTTTACCGATATACGAGCAGTACTTC. This codes for CASSGTLPIYEQYF. Full variable domain (remainder filled in from reference TRBV2 and TRBJ2-7): EPEVTQTPSHQVTQMGQEVILRCVPISNHLYFYWYRQILGQKVEFLVSFYNNEISEKSEIFDDQFSVERPDGSNFTLKIRSTKLEDSAMYFCASSGTLPIYEQYFGPGTRLTVT.

The chain carries TRBV28 and TRBJ2-3, with 8 nucleotides matching TRBD2. CDR1 is MDHEN and CDR2 is SYDVKM in the germline V gene. The trim removed 5 bases at V and 5 bases at J, leaving 6 bases unmatched. The CDR3 contains 14 residues. The DNA of the CDR3 is TGTGCCAGCAGTCCCCCGGGAGGGAGAGATACGCAGTATTTT. Protein sequence: CASSPPGGRDTQYF.

V gene TRBV10-3 combines with J gene TRBJ2-2, with D perhaps being TRBD1 or TRBD2 (6 bases each). Between the trimmed V and J ends, which lost 6 bases and 2 bases, there was a span of 19 bases. CDR1 and CDR2 (germline): ENHRY, SYGVKD. The CDR3 spans 17 residues. The CDR3 DNA reads as TGTGCCATCAGGGGGGGACAAGGTCGAGCCAACACCGGGGAGCTGTTTTTT. It is translated as CAIRGGQGRANTGELFF.

Concerning this clone: It differs at one base from a far larger clone, so likely a read error. Other DNA sequences of this sample code for an identical CDR3. V usage is TRBV28 and J usage is TRBJ1-4; D not resolved. Germline CDR1 is MDHEN and CDR2 is SYDVKM. Trimming stripped 6 bases from V and 8 bases from J, with 13 bases between. This CDR3 contains 13 residues. Here the CDR3 DNA reads TGTGCCAGCAGATCAGGCTTTGAGGAAAAACTGTTTTTT. It is translated as CASRSGFEEKLFF.

The chain has TRBV5-4 and TRBJ2-1; the match to TRBD2 covers 8 bases. Losses at the gene ends were 1 base for V and 8 bases for J; bases not matched to a gene: 8. CDR1 is SGHNT, CDR2 YYREEE, per germline (reference sequence). The CDR3 runs to 15 residues. CDR3 coding DNA: TGTGCCAGCAGCTTGTCCGGGAGGGCCTTCGATGAGCAGTTCTTC. It specifies CASSLSGRAFDEQFF.

With regard to this clone: A far more abundant clone sits one base away, making this likely a read error. The chain joins TRBV10-3 to TRBJ2-5; TRBD2 might be the D (6 bases). Germline V gene lookup returns CDR1 ENHRY and CDR2 SYGVKD. The length of the CDR3 is 15 residues. V dropped 4 bases and J dropped 1 base, with 13 bases sitting between them. CDR3 in amino acids: CAISVGRRVQETQYF. The CDR3 coding sequence is TGTGCCATCAGTGTGGGCAGGAGGGTCCAAGAGACCCAGTACTTC.

The rearrangement uses TRBV11-2 and TRBJ2-3, with D possibly TRBD2 on 6 matching bases. Per germline, CDR1 SGHAT and CDR2 FQNNGV. V was cut by 1 base and J by 1 base, with 12 bases left in between. The CDR3 has 16 residues. CDR3 sequence reads: CASSLGFGSGTDTQYF. As DNA, the CDR3 is TGTGCCAGCAGCTTAGGGTTCGGGAGTGGCACAGATACGCAGTATTTT.

The rearrangement links TRBV7-9 to TRBJ2-3; 10 nucleotides match TRBD2. V trimming: 5 bases; J trimming: 0 bases; junction bases outside the gene matches: 5. This CDR3 has 16 amino acids. Germline CDR1 is SEHNR and CDR2 is FQNEAQ (reference sequence). DNA of the CDR3: TGTGCCAGCAGCCCCCCTAGCGGGGGAAGCACAGATACGCAGTATTTT. Amino acid sequence: CASSPPSGGSTDTQYF. The variable domain in full, completed from reference TRBV7-9 and TRBJ2-3, reads DTGVSQNPRHKITKRGQNVTFRCDPISEHNRLYWYRQTLGQGPEFLTYFQNEAQLEKSRLLSDRFSAERPKGSFSTLEIQRTEQGDSAMYLCASSPPSGGSTDTQYFGPGTRLTVL.

The chain joins TRBV30 to TRBJ2-2; TRBD1 matches 9 bases. CDR3 length: 15 amino acids. The germline gives CDR1 GTSNPN, CDR2 SVGIG (reference sequence). V lost 3 bases to trimming and J lost 6 bases; unmatched junction nucleotides: 8. The CDR3 reads CAWRSRDRDSGELFF. For the CDR3, the DNA is TGTGCCTGGAGGTCCCGGGACAGGGATTCCGGGGAGCTGTTTTTT.

This clone was seen just once. The rearrangement links TRBV29-1 to TRBJ2-3; TRBD2 matches 11 bases. With V trimmed by 4 bases and J by 2 bases, 11 bases remained unmatched. CDR1 and CDR2 (germline): SQVTM, ANQGSEA. This CDR3 has 17 residues. CDR3 amino acids: CSVAKRGTSGFTDTQYF. The CDR3 bases are TGCAGCGTTGCCAAGAGGGGGACTAGCGGATTCACAGATACGCAGTATTTT.

CDR3 bases: TGTGCCACCAGCAGAGGCGGGGCAGGGCCGTATCAGCCCCAGCATTTT. This gives the protein CATSRGGAGPYQPQHF. The chain has TRBV15 and TRBJ1-5, with D tentatively TRBD1 (5 bases). The V end lost 1 base, the J end lost 5 bases, and 15 bases lay between the germline ends. This CDR3 has 16 residues. CDR1 is LNHNV and CDR2 is YYDKDF in the germline V gene (reference sequence).

A note on this clone: A much larger clone sits a single nucleotide away, making a read error possible. The sample holds other DNA sequences that translate to the same CDR3. The CDR3 protein is CASSLGRGRQETQYF. In DNA form, the CDR3 reads TGTGCCAGTAGCTTAGGCCGGGGGCGGCAGGAGACCCAGTACTTC. The rearrangement uses TRBV11-1 and TRBJ2-5; D might be TRBD1 or TRBD2, each matching 6 bases. CDR3 length: 15 residues. Germline CDR1 is SGHAT and CDR2 is FQDESV (reference sequence).

The chain couples TRBV2 to TRBJ2-1; D call uncertain. Trimming removed 2 bases at V and 0 bases at J, with 11 bases between. This CDR3 is built from 16 residues. The germline V gene has CDR1 SNHLY and CDR2 FYNNEI. DNA for the CDR3: TGTGCCAGCAGTGAAAGGGTCCTCAGCTCCTACAATGAGCAGTTCTTC. Translation: CASSERVLSSYNEQFF.

The chain uses TRBV7-9 and TRBJ1-5; D gene ambiguous. The CDR3 covers 12 residues. Germline V lookup: CDR1 SEHNR, CDR2 FQNEAQ (reference sequence). V lost 3 bases, J lost 7 bases, and 7 bases lay in between. The CDR3 reads CASSFRNQPQHF. In DNA form, the CDR3 reads TGTGCCAGCAGCTTCCGGAACCAGCCCCAGCATTTT.

The chain recombines TRBV2 with TRBJ2-7; D uncertain. Germline V gene data show CDR1 as SNHLY and CDR2 as FYNNEI. Trimming removed 0 bases from V and 0 bases from J, with 9 bases in between. The CDR3 has 15 residues. CDR3 sequence: CASSEAHGRSYEQYF. In DNA, the CDR3 is TGTGCCAGCAGTGAAGCGCACGGGCGCTCCTACGAGCAGTACTTC.

The J gene is TRBJ2-3, the V gene TRBV4-1; a possible D gene is TRBD2 (6 bases). The CDR3 runs to 17 residues. The V gene lost 4 bases and the J gene lost 1 base, with 18 bases spanning the gap. Germline assignment: CDR1 MGHRA and CDR2 YSYEKL. In DNA form, the CDR3 reads TGCGCCAGCAGCCCGCTGTCTGGGAGGAGGGGCACAGATACGCAGTATTTT. This codes for CASSPLSGRRGTDTQYF.

To note about this clone: With only one base between it and a far larger clone, this is likely a read error. The chain joins TRBV6-1 to TRBJ2-7, with 7 bases fitting TRBD1. The junction had 1 base not matched to a gene; V was cut back by 5 bases and J by 3 bases. Per the germline V gene, CDR1 is MNHNS and CDR2 is SASEGT. This CDR3 has 12 amino acids. The CDR3: CASSRQGYEQYF. CDR3 in DNA: TGTGCCAGCAGTCGACAGGGCTACGAGCAGTACTTC.

The chain's CDR3 is CASSERSGLGETQYF. The CDR3 region has the DNA TGTGCCAGCAGTGAAAGATCGGGGCTGGGGGAGACCCAGTACTTC. The V call is TRBV2, the J call TRBJ2-5; D assignment may be TRBD1 or TRBD2 (5 bases each). V lost 2 bases and J lost 5, with 15 bases in between. Germline CDR1 SNHLY, CDR2 FYNNEI. This CDR3 has 15 residues.

This chain joins TRBV4-3 and TRBJ2-3; D is ambiguous. The CDR3 extends over 16 amino acids. Germline values: CDR1 LGHNA, CDR2 YSLEER. Trimming removed 1 base at V and 8 bases at J, with 19 bases between. CDR3 in amino acids: CASSQVDSRLSGTQYF. In DNA form, the CDR3 reads TGCGCCAGCAGCCAAGTTGACTCCCGTCTGTCTGGTACGCAGTATTTT.

V and J are TRBV7-3 and TRBJ1-5; no reliable D call. The V end was cut by 5 bases, the J end by 7 bases, with 15 bases between. Germline-derived CDR1 and CDR2 are SGHTA and FQGTGA. The CDR3 has 14 residues. This CDR3 reads CASSLGPTGQPQHF. In DNA form, the CDR3 reads TGTGCCAGCAGCCTTGGGCCCACGGGACAGCCCCAGCATTTT.

For this clone: A read error likely explains this, since a far larger clone differs by one base. This CDR3 is also generated by other DNA sequences in the sample. V usage is TRBV29-1 and J usage is TRBJ2-3; unclear D gene. The ends were cut back, 0 bases at V and 4 bases at J, with 14 bases in the middle. The CDR3 runs to 15 residues. The germline V gene encodes CDR1 SQVTM and CDR2 ANQGSEA. The CDR3 loop reads CSVEDLGIGSDTQYF. CDR3 bases: TGCAGCGTTGAAGATCTCGGTATAGGGTCAGATACGCAGTATTTT.

The chain links TRBV18 to TRBJ2-5, with a weak D call TRBD1 (6 bases). The J call may be in error: the DNA end matches TRBJ2-7 better. Looked up from germline, CDR1 is KGHSH and CDR2 is LQKENI. The CDR3 sequence is 16 residues long. CDR3 bases: TGTGCCAGCTCACCGGGGGCGGAACAGGGATCCTACGAGCAGTACTTC. This codes for CASSPGAEQGSYEQYF.

V is TRBV7-6 and J is TRBJ2-5; D is perhaps TRBD1 (6 bases). CDR3 length: 16 residues. V dropped 2 bases and J dropped 3 bases, with 16 bases sitting between them. Germline CDR1 reads SGHVS; CDR2 reads FNYEAQ. DNA of the CDR3: TGTGCCAGCAGCTTAATAACAGGGCCCCCGAAAGAGACCCAGTACTTC. Its protein product is CASSLITGPPKETQYF.

In regard to this clone: With a far larger clone one base away, a read error is the likely cause. The V gene is TRBV2, the J gene TRBJ2-7, with unresolved D. Germline-derived CDR1 and CDR2 are SNHLY and FYNNEI. Trimming cost V 3 bases and J 0 bases, with 9 bases left between them. The CDR3 runs to 14 residues. The chain's CDR3 is CASSEGNYSYEQYF. For the CDR3, the DNA is TGTGCCAGCAGTGAGGGCAACTACTCCTACGAGCAGTACTTC.

As to this clone: This is likely an artifact of a read error, given a far larger clone one base away. V and J are TRBV6-4 and TRBJ1-2; D remains ambiguous. CDR1 is MRHNA, CDR2 SNTAGT, per germline. Trimming took 6 bases from V and 2 from J, leaving 16 bases between them. The CDR3 runs to 15 residues. The CDR3: CASSPSSRANYGYTF. CDR3 bases: TGTGCCAGCAGCCCGTCGTCTAGGGCCAACTATGGCTACACCTTC.

The rearrangement links TRBV5-1 to TRBJ1-1; D remains unclear. This CDR3 has 15 amino acids. Germline-derived CDR1 and CDR2 are SGHRS and YFSETQ. Trimming pared 0 bases from V and 4 bases from J, leaving 13 bases between. The CDR3 nucleotides read TGCGCCAGCAGCTTGGCCTCGGGTGTGGGCACTGAAGCTTTCTTT. Amino acids: CASSLASGVGTEAFF.

The chain employs TRBV2 and TRBJ1-4; TRBD1 might be the D (6 bases). CDR3 length: 16 residues. Trimming removed 2 bases at V and 4 bases at J, with 14 bases between. Per germline, CDR1 SNHLY and CDR2 FYNNEI. As DNA, the CDR3 is TGTGCCAGCAGTGAATGGGCAGGGGCACTTAATGAAAAACTGTTTTTT. This gives the protein CASSEWAGALNEKLFF. Using reference TRBV2 and TRBJ1-4 for the parts outside the CDR3, the full variable domain is EPEVTQTPSHQVTQMGQEVILRCVPISNHLYFYWYRQILGQKVEFLVSFYNNEISEKSEIFDDQFSVERPDGSNFTLKIRSTKLEDSAMYFCASSEWAGALNEKLFFGSGTQLSVL.

Remarks on this clone: A much bigger clone sits one base away, suggesting this may be a read error. The chain links TRBV6-1 to TRBJ2-7; D might be TRBD1 or TRBD2, each matching 5 bases. Germline values: CDR1 MNHNS, CDR2 SASEGT. The CDR3 length is 11 residues. V was shortened by 7 bases and J by 4 bases, with 8 bases between the two germline ends. The CDR3 DNA sequence: TGTGCCAGCACCAGGGAGTACGAGCAGTACTTC. Its translation: CASTREYEQYF.

The chain employs TRBV19 and TRBJ1-2, with 8 bases that match TRBD1. Trimming at V came to 4 bases and at J to 8 bases, leaving 9 bases not matched to a gene. The CDR3 loop spans 14 amino acids. Germline assignment: CDR1 LNHDA and CDR2 SQIVND (reference sequence). The CDR3 protein is CASSTPTGAVGYTF. CDR3 nucleotides: TGTGCCAGTAGTACCCCGACAGGGGCGGTGGGCTACACCTTC.

The chain uses TRBV20-1 and TRBJ1-1, with D uncertain. The CDR3 covers 11 residues. Trimming removed 0 bases at V and 11 bases at J, with 10 bases between. In germline, CDR1 is DFQATT, CDR2 SNEGSKA (reference sequence). CDR3 nucleotides: TGCAGTGCTAGAGATTGGGAGGTGGCTTTCTTT. Translated: CSARDWEVAFF.

CDR3 bases: TGTGCCAGTAGTCCAAACGACAGGGAAGGGCACTATGGCTACACCTTC. It codes for CASSPNDREGHYGYTF. The V gene is TRBV19, the J gene TRBJ1-2; 7 bases are shared with TRBD1. The CDR3 runs to 16 residues. With V trimmed by 5 bases and J by 3 bases, 12 bases remained unmatched. Looked up from germline, CDR1 is LNHDA and CDR2 is SQIVND (reference sequence).